Following are 21 T cell receptor beta chains from one sample sequenced in a study of blood T cell repertoires in COVID-19. Some clones are missing from TCRdb's copy, which holds only in-frame ones; the method was immunoSEQ multiplex PCR. The data contain some 220,000 clones, 80% to 90% of them singletons. Material: peripheral blood. These receptors all stem from a man aged 50 to 60 with acute or convalescent COVID-19.

The chain couples TRBV4-1 to TRBJ2-3; 7 bases are shared with TRBD1. CDR1 MGHRA and CDR2 YSYEKL come from the germline V gene. Trimming removed 2 bases from V and 1 base from J; junction bases left unmatched: 6. The CDR3 runs to 16 residues. CDR3 in amino acids: CASSQPDRDRTDTQYF. The DNA of the CDR3 is TGCGCCAGCAGCCAACCCGACAGGGACCGCACAGATACGCAGTATTTT.

This rearrangement joins TRBV28 to TRBJ2-6; D might be TRBD2 (6 bases). The CDR3 is 15 residues long. The ends were cut back, 2 bases at V and 4 bases at J, with 9 bases in the middle. Germline CDR1 and CDR2: MDHEN and SYDVKM. The CDR3 DNA reads as TGTGCCAGCAGTTTAAGCGGGTCAGGGGCCAACGTCCTGACTTTC. Translating gives CASSLSGSGANVLTF.

V gene TRBV6-4 combines with J gene TRBJ2-3, with D maybe TRBD2 (7 bases). Germline CDR1 and CDR2: MRHNA and SNTAGT. V gave up 3 bases and J gave up 11 bases, with 18 bases separating them. This CDR3 contains 14 residues. The CDR3 protein is CASSERYPGGRQYF. Here the CDR3 DNA reads TGTGCCAGCAGTGAGAGGTATCCGGGGGGCCGGCAGTATTTT.

This clone was seen more than once but under ten times. The chain joins TRBV11-3 to TRBJ1-1, with D tentatively TRBD1 (5 bases). Germline V lookup: CDR1 SGHNT, CDR2 YENEEA. The CDR3 runs to 15 residues. Between the trimmed V and J ends, which lost 1 base and 0 bases, there was a span of 9 bases. The CDR3, as DNA: TGTGCCAGCAGCTTAGGGGGCGCCTTGAACACTGAAGCTTTCTTT. As protein: CASSLGGALNTEAFF. Full variable domain (outside the CDR3, taken from reference TRBV11-3 and TRBJ1-1): EAGVVQSPRYKIIEKKQPVAFWCNPISGHNTLYWYLQNLGQGPELLIRYENEEAVDDSQLPKDRFSAERLKGVDSTLKIQPAELGDSAVYLCASSLGGALNTEAFFGQGTRLTVV.

V gene TRBV29-1 combines with J gene TRBJ1-5; tentative D call: TRBD1 (6 bases). V lost 6 bases and J 5 bases, leaving 17 bases between the germline ends. Germline V CDR1 and CDR2: SQVTM, ANQGSEA. The CDR3 contains 14 residues. CDR3 nucleotides: TGCAGCGTAGTTCCCAGGGGTGGTCATCAGCCCCAGCATTTT. As protein: CSVVPRGGHQPQHF.

The chain couples TRBV24-1 to TRBJ1-2, with TRBD1 as a possible D gene (6 bases). V was shortened by 2 bases and J by 5 bases, with 8 bases between the two germline ends. This CDR3 has 13 residues. CDR1 is KGHDR and CDR2 is SFDVKD in the germline V gene. In DNA form, the CDR3 reads TGTGCCACCAGTGATTCACAGGGTTATGGCTACACCTTC. Its translation is CATSDSQGYGYTF.

This rearrangement joins TRBV6-2 or TRBV6-3 to TRBJ1-2; tentative D call: TRBD1 (6 bases). Trimming took off 5 bases at V and 3 bases at J, with 19 bases between the two ends. The CDR3 totals 16 residues. Germline V gives CDR1 MNHEY, CDR2 SVGEGT. The DNA for the CDR3 is TGTGCCAGCAGTCCCCCCCGGACAGCGCCCTACTATGGCTACACCTTC. It translates to CASSPPRTAPYYGYTF.

The chain is built from TRBV9 and TRBJ1-1, with 7 bases matching TRBD1. This CDR3 spans 15 amino acids. The germline gives CDR1 SGDLS, CDR2 YYNGEE. V gave up 4 bases and J gave up 6 bases; unmatched junction bases: 12. The CDR3 sequence: CASSTRGTGEAEAFF. The CDR3 DNA reads as TGTGCCAGCAGCACCCGCGGAACAGGGGAGGCTGAAGCTTTCTTT.

This clone showed up just a few times. The same CDR3 also results from other DNA sequences found in this sample. This sequence joins TRBV19 and TRBJ1-5, with D tentatively TRBD1 (6 bases). Germline V gene sequence: CDR1 LNHDA, CDR2 SQIVND (reference sequence). CDR3 length: 14 amino acids. The V end was cut by 5 bases, the J end by 5 bases, with 13 bases between. CDR3 amino acids: CASSWTVKDQPQHF. The CDR3, as DNA: TGTGCCAGTAGTTGGACAGTAAAGGATCAGCCCCAGCATTTT.

For the CDR3, the DNA is TGTGCCAGCAGTTCAGGGAATAATGAAAAACTGTTTTTT. It codes for CASSSGNNEKLFF. The chain uses TRBV27 and TRBJ1-4, with a possible D match to TRBD1 (5 bases). V was pared by 4 bases and J by 4 bases, with 7 bases between. Germline V gene lookup returns CDR1 MNHEY and CDR2 SMNVEV (reference sequence). This CDR3 spans 13 amino acids.

This chain links TRBV7-9 with TRBJ2-5, with 8 bases matching TRBD2. The CDR3 totals 14 residues. After removal of 3 bases from V and 2 bases from J, the junction contained 2 bases not matched to a gene. Germline values: CDR1 SEHNR, CDR2 FQNEAQ (reference sequence). The CDR3: CASSFTGGQETQYF. For the CDR3, the DNA is TGTGCCAGCAGCTTTACGGGGGGGCAAGAGACCCAGTACTTC.

This clone appeared once. This sequence joins TRBV18 and TRBJ2-7, with no clear D. V lost 0 bases and J lost 2, with 8 bases in between. Germline CDR1 KGHSH, CDR2 LQKENI. The CDR3 covers 14 residues. CDR3 in amino acids: CASSPPGHTYEQYF. The CDR3 bases are TGTGCCAGCTCACCACCTGGCCACACCTACGAGCAGTACTTC.

V usage is TRBV6-6 and J usage is TRBJ1-3; D call uncertain. The germline gives CDR1 MNHNY, CDR2 SVGAGI (reference sequence). Trimming left V 6 bases short and J 4 bases short, with 19 bases between. This CDR3 has 16 residues. CDR3 protein: CASSSNDLAAGNTIYF. In DNA form, the CDR3 reads TGTGCCAGCAGCTCCAACGACCTCGCGGCAGGAAACACCATATATTTT.

This sequence joins TRBV30 and TRBJ1-6; 9 nucleotides align to TRBD1. Trimming removed 8 bases from V and 8 bases from J; junction bases left unmatched: 7. CDR1 GTSNPN and CDR2 SVGIG come from the germline V gene (reference sequence). The CDR3 contains 13 residues. CDR3 in amino acids: CASQRTGDSPLHF. The CDR3 nucleotides read TGTGCCAGTCAAAGGACAGGGGATTCACCCCTCCACTTT. The entire variable domain, with the rest obtained from reference TRBV30 and TRBJ1-6, is as follows: SQTIHQWPATLVQPVGSPLSLECTVEGTSNPNLYWYRQAAGRGLQLLFYSVGIGQISSEVPQNLSASRPQDRQFILSSKKLLLSDSGFYLCASQRTGDSPLHFGNGTRLTVT.

The V gene is TRBV6-6, the J gene TRBJ2-3; D is ambiguous. V lost 6 bases and J 2 bases, leaving 15 bases between the germline ends. Germline V gene sequence: CDR1 MNHNY, CDR2 SVGAGI (reference sequence). The CDR3 contains 15 residues. In DNA form, the CDR3 reads TGTGCCAGCAGCCAAGTCGGCGGAAACACAGATACGCAGTATTTT. Translated, it gives CASSQVGGNTDTQYF.

The rearrangement joins TRBV5-4 to TRBJ2-7; unclear D gene. Between the trimmed V and J ends, which lost 1 base and 3 bases, there was a span of 5 bases. Germline CDR1 reads SGHNT; CDR2 reads YYREEE (reference sequence). This CDR3 is built from 12 residues. CDR3: CASSLQDYEQYF. In nucleotides, the CDR3 is TGTGCCAGCAGCTTGCAGGACTACGAGCAGTACTTC.

V gene TRBV24-1 combines with J gene TRBJ2-3, with D possibly being TRBD2 (6 bases). Trimming took 2 bases from V and 1 from J, leaving 15 bases between them. Germline loops: CDR1 KGHDR, CDR2 SFDVKD. The CDR3 totals 17 residues. This CDR3 reads CATSDSRSGGGTDTQYF. The CDR3 nucleotides read TGTGCCACCAGTGATTCCCGGAGCGGAGGGGGCACAGATACGCAGTATTTT.

V usage is TRBV28 and J usage is TRBJ1-1; the D gene is possibly TRBD1 (5 bases). In germline, CDR1 is MDHEN, CDR2 SYDVKM. V was pared by 3 bases and J by 1 base, with 15 bases between. CDR3 size: 16 residues. DNA of the CDR3: TGTGCCAGCAGTTTGGGGGGGTTAGGCGCGAACACTGAAGCTTTCTTT. It specifies CASSLGGLGANTEAFF.

The V gene is TRBV5-4, the J gene TRBJ2-3, with a possible D match to TRBD1 (7 bases). With 2 bases removed from V and 7 bases from J, the gap between germline ends came to 20 bases. The germline V gene has CDR1 SGHNT and CDR2 YYREEE (reference sequence). The CDR3 sequence is 16 residues long. CDR3 DNA sequence: TGTGCCAGCAGCTTCGGAGGGGGCTGGACCGCGAATACGCAGTATTTT. Encoded protein: CASSFGGGWTANTQYF.

J is TRBJ1-1 and V is TRBV19, with D possibly TRBD1 on 5 matching bases. The CDR3 covers 13 residues. Trimming pared 2 bases from V and 6 bases from J, leaving 10 bases between. CDR1 is LNHDA and CDR2 is SQIVND in the germline V gene (reference sequence). Here the CDR3 reads CASSIQGFAEAFF. The CDR3 bases are TGTGCCAGTAGTATACAGGGATTCGCTGAAGCTTTCTTT.

The gene calls are TRBV30 and TRBJ1-3; perhaps TRBD1 as D (5 bases). Trimming removed 0 bases at V and 8 bases at J, with 11 bases between. This CDR3 comprises 13 residues. Germline values: CDR1 GTSNPN, CDR2 SVGIG (reference sequence). In DNA form, the CDR3 reads TGTGCCTGGAGTGTACAAGGGGTGGACACCATATATTTT. Amino acids: CAWSVQGVDTIYF. Full variable domain (remainder filled in from reference TRBV30 and TRBJ1-3): SQTIHQWPATLVQPVGSPLSLECTVEGTSNPNLYWYRQAAGRGLQLLFYSVGIGQISSEVPQNLSASRPQDRQFILSSKKLLLSDSGFYLCAWSVQGVDTIYFGEGSWLTVV.